This TCR beta chain originates from a study of control samples from healthy donors and cancer patients. Assay used: immunoSEQ multiplex PCR; TCRdb lists only in-frame clones, some missing. Here the sample spans 98,000 or so clones, about 85% being singletons. Between the trimmed V and J ends, which lost 1 base and 3 bases, there was a span of 10 bases. From germline, CDR1 is SGHNT and CDR2 YYREEE (reference sequence). The CDR3 extends over 15 amino acids. The sample was blood. This chain links TRBV5-4 with TRBJ2-2; D may be TRBD1 (6 bases). This TCR derives from a woman in her seventies in good health. For the CDR3, the DNA is TGTGCCAGCAGCTTGCGTGGGGGCGACACCGGGGAGCTGTTTTTT. Amino acids: CASSLRGGDTGELFF.